The present entry profiles one T cell receptor beta chain with its context. The antigen is unknown. These data are taken from a study of beta chain features in type 1 diabetes. Overall study findings and caveats: Moderate but significant shortening of TCRB CDR3s was recorded in all four CD4+ subsets from Type 1 diabetes patients.

Every isolated RNA sample was fully reverse transcribed, so sequencing captured expressed TCRB transcripts. TCRdb keeps only in-frame clones here, not all; method: immunoSEQ multiplex PCR. This sample has about 660,000 clones, with over 12% found just once. CDR3 length: 14 residues. Trimming took 0 bases from V and 0 from J, leaving 5 bases between them. Germline lookup yields CDR1 MNHEY and CDR2 SVGAGI. The source of this sequence is a man younger than 35 with type 1 diabetes. V usage is TRBV6-5 and J usage is TRBJ2-5; D ambiguous. Sequencing was performed on naive CD4+ T cells from blood. CDR3 sequence (DNA): TGTGCCAGCAGTTACTCAGAGTACCAAGAGACCCAGTACTTC. It encodes CASSYSEYQETQYF.